The 8 T cell receptor beta chains below were found in one sample sequenced in a study of PD-L1 blockade in urothelial cancer. Sequencing was performed with immunoSEQ multiplex PCR; in TCRdb, only in-frame clones are kept and a portion is missing. Of around 100,000 clones in the sample, around 87% were seen once. Specified time point: pretreatment peripheral blood. The sequencing here drew on PBMCs, taken around atezolizumab (anti-PD-L1) treatment. The origin of the receptors is a man between 60 and 75 years old with urothelial cancer.

This chain connects TRBV4-2 to TRBJ2-7, with TRBD1 identical over 9 bases. This CDR3 is built from 14 residues. Germline V gives CDR1 LGHNA, CDR2 YNFKEQ. The V gene end was trimmed by 4 bases and the J gene end by 3 bases; junction bases not matched to a gene: 4. This chain's CDR3 is CASSLGQGNYEQYF. CDR3 nucleotide sequence: TGTGCCAGCAGCCTTGGACAGGGGAACTACGAGCAGTACTTC.

The chain combines TRBV5-1 with TRBJ2-3; 8 nucleotides agree with TRBD1. The CDR3 runs to 15 residues. J was trimmed by 2 bases and V by 0 bases; bases with no gene match: 2. Looked up from germline, CDR1 is SGHRS and CDR2 is YFSETQ. This CDR3 reads CASSLAQGATDTQYF. CDR3 nucleotides: TGCGCCAGCAGCTTGGCGCAGGGGGCCACAGATACGCAGTATTTT.

The V call is TRBV6-1, the J call TRBJ1-2; 11 positions agree with TRBD1. Germline CDR1 MNHNS, CDR2 SASEGT. V lost 2 bases and J lost 7; bases outside the gene matches: 6. The CDR3 length is 15 residues. The CDR3 is CASSEPGQGASGYTF. CDR3 bases: TGTGCCAGCAGTGAACCTGGACAGGGGGCTAGTGGCTACACCTTC.

The chain is built from TRBV28 and TRBJ2-7; possibly TRBD1 for D (5 bases). The CDR3 has 11 amino acids. V was trimmed by 4 bases and J by 12 bases, leaving 13 bases between them. Germline V gives CDR1 MDHEN, CDR2 SYDVKM. The CDR3 loop reads CASSSRQPTYF. In nucleotides, the CDR3 is TGTGCCAGCAGTTCCAGACAGCCGACGTACTTC.

The chain recombines TRBV28 with TRBJ2-3; tentatively, D is TRBD1 (6 bases). V was shortened by 7 bases and J by 4 bases, with 12 bases between the two germline ends. This CDR3 comprises 13 residues. Germline loops: CDR1 MDHEN, CDR2 SYDVKM. The DNA of the CDR3 is TGTGCCAGCACTGATGGGGGCGCAGATACGCAGTATTTT. It specifies CASTDGGADTQYF.

This sequence joins TRBV27 and TRBJ2-7; 10 bases are a match to TRBD2. CDR3 length equals 16 residues. CDR1 is MNHEY and CDR2 is SMNVEV in the germline V gene (reference sequence). V shed 3 bases and J 2 bases; nucleotides not matched to a gene: 7. DNA of the CDR3: TGTGCCAGCAGTTTTTCTAGCGGGAGCCCTACCTACGAGCAGTACTTC. Translating it yields CASSFSSGSPTYEQYF.

The chain links TRBV19 to TRBJ2-1; 9 nucleotides line up with TRBD2. V dropped 5 bases and J dropped 4; count of bases not matched to a gene: 12. Germline V gives CDR1 LNHDA, CDR2 SQIVND (reference sequence). The CDR3 has 17 amino acids. DNA of the CDR3: TGTGCCAGTAGTCCTAGCGGGACAACCGGTGTGTACAATGAGCAGTTCTTC. Translation: CASSPSGTTGVYNEQFF. The variable domain in full, completed from reference TRBV19 and TRBJ2-1, reads DGGITQSPKYLFRKEGQNVTLSCEQNLNHDAMYWYRQDPGQGLRLIYYSQIVNDFQKGDIAEGYSVSREKKESFPLTVTSAQKNPTAFYLCASSPSGTTGVYNEQFFGPGTRLTVL.

This sequence joins TRBV28 and TRBJ1-1; D ambiguous. The CDR3 loop spans 15 amino acids. In germline, CDR1 is MDHEN, CDR2 SYDVKM. Deletions cut 3 bases from V and 0 bases from J, with 11 bases between. The CDR3, as DNA: TGTGCCAGCAGTTTCCGCCGTCAGATGAACACTGAAGCTTTCTTT. Translation gives CASSFRRQMNTEAFF.